The 10 T cell receptor beta chains reported below all come from one sample, sequenced in a study of human T cells and chemical hapten exposure. TCRdb re-analysed the RACE reads in MiXCR, keeping a single row per CDR3 protein. Here the sample spans some 400,000 distinct CDR3 sequences, around 5% being singletons. Time point described: patch test 1, 2 weeks after DPC sensitization. Treatment defined: therapeutic diphenylcyclopropenone sensitization with weekly scalp DPC. The sequencing used whole blood, collected in connection with sensitization to the hapten diphenylcyclopropenone (DPC). Receptors originate from a woman between 45 and 60 years old with alopecia areata. Some clones in this sample may be carry-over from other donors' samples.

The CDR3 protein is CASSQGQNSPLHF. CDR3 in DNA: TGTGCCAGCAGCCAAGGGCAGAATTCACCCCTCCACTTT. The chain uses TRBV14 and TRBJ1-6; D unresolved. Between the trimmed V and J ends, which lost 1 base and 7 bases, there was a span of 5 bases. CDR1 SGHDN and CDR2 FVKESK come from the germline V gene. The CDR3 is 13 amino acids.

For this clonotype: One end of the junction does not line up with germline, which may come from a read error. The chain uses TRBV9 and TRBJ1-1; D is possibly TRBD1 (5 bases). CDR1 is SGDLS, CDR2 YYNGEE, per germline. The CDR3 covers 14 residues. The CDR3 DNA reads TGTGCCAGCGGCGTAGGTCAGGGTAACACTGAAGCTTTCTTT. Encoded protein: CASGVGQGNTEAFF.

The table lists this clonotype with many counts. V and J are TRBV6-2 or TRBV6-3 and TRBJ2-1, with TRBD2 matching over 13 bases. The length of the CDR3 is 17 residues. CDR1 and CDR2 from the germline V gene are MNHEY and SVGEGT. J was trimmed by 6 bases and V by 7 bases; bases with no gene match: 12. The CDR3 DNA follows: TGTGCCAGCACCCAAGGGACTAGCGGGATGGTTGTCAATGAGCAGTTCTTC. Translation: CASTQGTSGMVVNEQFF.

V is TRBV5-6 and J is TRBJ2-7; D is uncertain. V gave up 1 base and J gave up 5 bases, with 16 bases separating them. The germline CDR1 and CDR2 sequences are SGHDT and YYEEEE. This CDR3 is 15 amino acids long. For the CDR3, the DNA is TGTGCCAGCAGCTTGAAGGTCCCGCACATCGACGAGCAGTACTTC. This encodes CASSLKVPHIDEQYF.

V and J are TRBV11-2 and TRBJ2-5; 9 bases align to TRBD1. The CDR3 consists of 16 residues. In germline, CDR1 is SGHAT, CDR2 FQNNGV. The V and J ends lost 1 base and 2 bases, in that order; junction bases with no gene match: 5. The CDR3 region has the DNA TGTGCCAGCAGCTTAGGAGACAGGGGGTCACAAGAGACCCAGTACTTC. This encodes CASSLGDRGSQETQYF.

This clonotype was detected ten times or more. This rearrangement joins TRBV9 to TRBJ2-7; D remains ambiguous. Germline lookup yields CDR1 SGDLS and CDR2 YYNGEE. V was pared by 0 bases and J by 3 bases, with 7 bases between. The CDR3 is 13 amino acids. The CDR3 nucleotides are TGTGCCAGCAGCGTAGCTCTCGACTACGAGCAGTACTTC. Translated, it gives CASSVALDYEQYF.

There are many counts of this clonotype. The V call is TRBV20-1, the J call TRBJ2-3; maybe TRBD1 (6 bases). The V end lost 0 bases, the J end lost 1 base, and 20 bases lay between the germline ends. This CDR3 spans 18 amino acids. Germline CDR1 reads DFQATT; CDR2 reads SNEGSKA (reference sequence). This CDR3 reads CSARDPDSPRRGTDTQYF. CDR3 coding DNA: TGCAGTGCTAGAGACCCGGACAGCCCGCGTCGGGGCACAGATACGCAGTATTTT.

This clonotype was counted many times. V usage is TRBV9 and J usage is TRBJ1-1; D is ambiguous. V was clipped by 0 bases and J by 5 bases, with 11 bases between them. From germline, CDR1 is SGDLS and CDR2 YYNGEE. This CDR3 has 14 residues. DNA for the CDR3: TGTGCCAGCAGCGTAGATGGGCTCCAGACTGAAGCTTTCTTT. This sequence encodes CASSVDGLQTEAFF.

This clonotype was picked up a small number of times. V is TRBV2 and J is TRBJ1-1; 10 bases fit TRBD1. The CDR3 totals 17 residues. V dropped 5 bases and J dropped 4; count of bases not matched to a gene: 13. Germline-derived CDR1 and CDR2 are SNHLY and FYNNEI. Here the CDR3 reads CASSIDRDRGWSTEAFF. CDR3 DNA sequence: TGTGCCAGCAGTATAGACCGGGACAGGGGTTGGAGCACTGAAGCTTTCTTT.

This clonotype was seen a handful of times. The chain recombines TRBV12-3 or TRBV12-4 with TRBJ1-4, with 7 bases matching TRBD1. This CDR3 comprises 12 residues. J gave up 9 bases and V 6 bases, and 4 bases lay outside the gene matches. The CDR3 reads CASREGQQKLFF. The CDR3 nucleotides read TGTGCCAGCAGGGAGGGACAGCAAAAACTGTTTTTT.